The source of this T cell receptor (beta chain) is a study of CD8 T cells in ankylosing spondylitis. The CDR3 covers 17 residues. Germline V lookup: CDR1 WSHSY, CDR2 SAAADI. V gave up 3 bases and J gave up 2 bases; unmatched junction bases: 11. Quantitative 5'-RACE was performed with molecular barcodes, and it yielded the TCR beta libraries. TCRdb analysed the 5' RACE reads with MiXCR anew, one entry per CDR3 protein. The table records nearly 250,000 distinct CDR3 sequences, roughly 32% of them present only once. The receptor was isolated from a male donor with ankylosing spondylitis or in good health (not recorded which). V gene TRBV10-2 combines with J gene TRBJ2-3; 7 nucleotides align to TRBD2. Material: blood, either unsorted or a sorted T cell fraction (not recorded which). CDR3 sequence reads: CASSDPASGEITDTQYF. The CDR3 DNA follows: TGCGCCAGCAGTGATCCGGCTAGCGGAGAAATCACAGATACGCAGTATTTT.